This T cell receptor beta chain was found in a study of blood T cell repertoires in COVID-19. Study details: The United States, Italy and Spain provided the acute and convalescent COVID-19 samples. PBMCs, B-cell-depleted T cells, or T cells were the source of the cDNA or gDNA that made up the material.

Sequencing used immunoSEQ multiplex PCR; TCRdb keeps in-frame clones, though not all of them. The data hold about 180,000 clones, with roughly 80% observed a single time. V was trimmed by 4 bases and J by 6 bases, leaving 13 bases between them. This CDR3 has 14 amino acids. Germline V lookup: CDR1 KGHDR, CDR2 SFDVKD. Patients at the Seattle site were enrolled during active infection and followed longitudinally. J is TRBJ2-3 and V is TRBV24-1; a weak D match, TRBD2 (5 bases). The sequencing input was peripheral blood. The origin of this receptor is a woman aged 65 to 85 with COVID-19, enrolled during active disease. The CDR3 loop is CATSEHTRLDTQYF. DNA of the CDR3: TGTGCCACCAGTGAGCATACTAGACTGGATACGCAGTATTTT.